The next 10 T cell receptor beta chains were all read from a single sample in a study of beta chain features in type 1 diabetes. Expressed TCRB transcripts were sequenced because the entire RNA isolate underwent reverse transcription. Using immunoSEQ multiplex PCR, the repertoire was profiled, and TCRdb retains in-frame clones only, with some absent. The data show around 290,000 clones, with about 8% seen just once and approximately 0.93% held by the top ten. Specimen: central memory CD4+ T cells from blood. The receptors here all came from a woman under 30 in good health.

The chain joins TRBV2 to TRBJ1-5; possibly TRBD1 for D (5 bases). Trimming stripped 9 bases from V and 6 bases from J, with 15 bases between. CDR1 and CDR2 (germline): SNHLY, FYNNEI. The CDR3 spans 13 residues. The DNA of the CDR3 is TGTGCCAGTCGGGGCGGGGTCGGTCAGCCCCAGCATTTT. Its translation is CASRGGVGQPQHF.

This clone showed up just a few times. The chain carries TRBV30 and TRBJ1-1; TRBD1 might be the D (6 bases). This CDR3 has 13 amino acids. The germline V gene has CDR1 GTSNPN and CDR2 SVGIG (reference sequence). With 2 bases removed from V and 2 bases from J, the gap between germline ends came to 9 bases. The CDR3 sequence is CAWSHRANTEAFF. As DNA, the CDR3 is TGTGCCTGGAGTCACAGGGCCAACACTGAAGCTTTCTTT.

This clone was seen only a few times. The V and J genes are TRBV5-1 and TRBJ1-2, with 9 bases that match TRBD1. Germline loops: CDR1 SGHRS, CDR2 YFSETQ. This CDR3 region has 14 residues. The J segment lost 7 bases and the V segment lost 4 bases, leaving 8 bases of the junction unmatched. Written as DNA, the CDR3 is TGCGCCAGCAGCGAACCGGGACAGGGCGGTGGCTACACCTTC. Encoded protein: CASSEPGQGGGYTF.

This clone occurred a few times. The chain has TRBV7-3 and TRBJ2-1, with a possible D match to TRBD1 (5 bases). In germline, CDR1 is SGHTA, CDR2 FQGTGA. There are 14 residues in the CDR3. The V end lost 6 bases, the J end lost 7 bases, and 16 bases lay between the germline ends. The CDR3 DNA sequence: TGTGCCAGCAGTTTTATACCAGGGTTTAATGAGCAGTTCTTC. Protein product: CASSFIPGFNEQFF.

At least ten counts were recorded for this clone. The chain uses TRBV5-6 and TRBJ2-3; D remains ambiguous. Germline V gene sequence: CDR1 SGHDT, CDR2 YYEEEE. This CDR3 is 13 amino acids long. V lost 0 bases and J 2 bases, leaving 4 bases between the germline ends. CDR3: CASSLDITDTQYF. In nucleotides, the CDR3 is TGTGCCAGCAGCTTGGATATCACAGATACGCAGTATTTT. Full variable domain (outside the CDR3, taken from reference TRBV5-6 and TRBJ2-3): DAGVTQSPTHLIKTRGQQVTLRCSPKSGHDTVSWYQQALGQGPQFIFQYYEEEERQRGNFPDRFSGHQFPNYSSELNVNALLLGDSALYLCASSLDITDTQYFGPGTRLTVL.

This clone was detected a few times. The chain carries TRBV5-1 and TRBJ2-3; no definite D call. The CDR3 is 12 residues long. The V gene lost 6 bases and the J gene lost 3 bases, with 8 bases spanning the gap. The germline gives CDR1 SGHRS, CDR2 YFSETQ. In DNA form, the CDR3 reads TGCGCCAGCACCCACGAAACAGATACGCAGTATTTT. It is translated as CASTHETDTQYF.

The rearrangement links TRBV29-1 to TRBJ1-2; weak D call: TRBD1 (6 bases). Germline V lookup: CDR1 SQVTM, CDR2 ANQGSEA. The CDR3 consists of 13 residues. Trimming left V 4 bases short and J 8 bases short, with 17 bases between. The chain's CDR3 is CSVGSPGEGGYTF. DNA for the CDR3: TGCAGCGTTGGGTCCCCAGGGGAGGGGGGCTACACCTTC. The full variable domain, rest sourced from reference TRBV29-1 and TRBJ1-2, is SAVISQKPSRDICQRGTSLTIQCQVDSQVTMMFWYRQQPGQSLTLIATANQGSEATYESGFVIDKFPISRPNLTFSTLTVSNMSPEDSSIYLCSVGSPGEGGYTFGSGTRLTVV.

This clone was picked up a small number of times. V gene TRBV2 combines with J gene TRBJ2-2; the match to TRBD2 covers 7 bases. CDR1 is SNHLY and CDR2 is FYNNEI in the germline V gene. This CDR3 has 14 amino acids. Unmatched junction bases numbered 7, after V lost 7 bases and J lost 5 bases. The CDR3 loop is CASTSGGLTGELFF. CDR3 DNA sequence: TGTGCCAGCACCTCGGGAGGATTAACCGGGGAGCTGTTTTTT.

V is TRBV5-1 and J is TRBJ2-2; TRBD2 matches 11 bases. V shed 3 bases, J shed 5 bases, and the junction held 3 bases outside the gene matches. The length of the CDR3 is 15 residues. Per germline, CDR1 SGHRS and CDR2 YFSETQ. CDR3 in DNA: TGCGCCAGCAGCTGGGGACTAGCGGCTACCGGGGAGCTGTTTTTT. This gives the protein CASSWGLAATGELFF.

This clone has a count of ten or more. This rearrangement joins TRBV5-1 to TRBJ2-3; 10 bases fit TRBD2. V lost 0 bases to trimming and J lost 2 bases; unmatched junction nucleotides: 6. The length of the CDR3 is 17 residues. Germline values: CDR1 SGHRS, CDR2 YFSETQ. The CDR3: CASSLVAGGWATDTQYF. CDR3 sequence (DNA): TGCGCCAGCAGCTTGGTAGCGGGAGGTTGGGCCACAGATACGCAGTATTTT. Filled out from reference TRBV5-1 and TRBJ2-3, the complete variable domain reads KAGVTQTPRYLIKTRGQQVTLSCSPISGHRSVSWYQQTPGQGLQFLFEYFSETQRNKGNFPGRFSGRQFSNSRSEMNVSTLELGDSALYLCASSLVAGGWATDTQYFGPGTRLTVL.